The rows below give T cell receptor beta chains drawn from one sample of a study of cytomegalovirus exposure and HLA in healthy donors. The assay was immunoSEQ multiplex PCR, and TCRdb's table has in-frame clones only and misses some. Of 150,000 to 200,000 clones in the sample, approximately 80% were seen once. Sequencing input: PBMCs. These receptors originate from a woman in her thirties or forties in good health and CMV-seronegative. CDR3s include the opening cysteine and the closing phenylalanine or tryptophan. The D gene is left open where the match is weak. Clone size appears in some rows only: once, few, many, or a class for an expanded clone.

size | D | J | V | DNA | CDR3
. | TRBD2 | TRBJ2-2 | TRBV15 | TGTGCCACCAGCACGGGGATAGCGGGACCCGGGGAGCTGTTTTTT | CATSTGIAGPGELFF
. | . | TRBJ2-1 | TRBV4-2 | TGTGCCAGCAGCCAAAGGCCGGACAGCCGCTCCTACAATGAGCAGTTCTTC | CASSQRPDSRSYNEQFF
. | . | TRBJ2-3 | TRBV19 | TGTGCCAGTAGTATAGTTATGAGGGTCAGCACAGATACGCAGTATTTT | CASSIVMRVSTDTQYF
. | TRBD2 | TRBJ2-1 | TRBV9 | TGTGCCAGCAGCCCATCGCGGGGGCTAGCGGGATTTAACAATGAGCAGTTCTTC | CASSPSRGLAGFNNEQFF
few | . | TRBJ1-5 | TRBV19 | TGTGCCAGTAAAACTCGTAGCAATCAGCCCCAGCATTTT | CASKTRSNQPQHF
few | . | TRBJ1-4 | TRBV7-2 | TGTGCCAGCAGCTTACTAATAAGTGGGGCAGGAGTAGGACTGTTTTTT | CASSLLISGAGVGLFF
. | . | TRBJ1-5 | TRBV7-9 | TGTGCCAGCAGTAAGGACAGCACCAATCAGCCCCAGCATTTT | CASSKDSTNQPQHF
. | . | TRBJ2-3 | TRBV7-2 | TGTGCCAGCAGCCTCCTCCTAGGGGCCACAGATACGCAGTATTTT | CASSLLLGATDTQYF
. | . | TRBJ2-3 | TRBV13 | TGTGCCAGCAGCCCCGGACGGGGATTGAGCACAGATACGCAGTATTTT | CASSPGRGLSTDTQYF
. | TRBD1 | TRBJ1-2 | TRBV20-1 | TGCAGTGCTGGAGCAGGGGGCGGCTACACCTTC | CSAGAGGGYTF
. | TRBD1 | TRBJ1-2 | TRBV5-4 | TGTGCCAGCACCCCTACCCCCCGGGGACAGGGTATTTCTCGCTATGGCTACACCTTC | CASTPTPRGQGISRYGYTF
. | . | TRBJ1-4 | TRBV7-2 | TGTGCCAGCAGCTTGGGGAGAACTAATGAAAAACTGTTTTTT | CASSLGRTNEKLFF
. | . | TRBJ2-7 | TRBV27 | TGTGCCAGCAGTCGCCTTACTCGATTTTCCTACGAGCAGTACTTC | CASSRLTRFSYEQYF